One and the same sample provided the 19 T cell receptor beta chains below, sequenced in a study of cytomegalovirus exposure and HLA in healthy donors. Primers for the PCR totalled 60 Vbeta and 13 Jbeta. Here immunoSEQ multiplex PCR was the method, and the copy in TCRdb shows in-frame clones only, minus some. The table includes about 84,000 clones, 70% to 90% detected once. The sequencing input was PBMCs. These TCRs come from a man aged 18 to 35 in good health and CMV-seronegative.

The chain is built from TRBV5-1 and TRBJ2-7, with 8 bases matching TRBD1. This CDR3 region has 15 residues. V lost 2 bases and J lost 4; bases outside the gene matches: 8. Germline-derived CDR1 and CDR2 are SGHRS and YFSETQ. The CDR3 DNA reads as TGCGCCAGCAGCTTATACCCGGACAGGGCGTACGAGCAGTACTTC. Translation: CASSLYPDRAYEQYF.

V and J are TRBV28 and TRBJ2-5, with TRBD2 matching over 7 bases. Germline V gene sequence: CDR1 MDHEN, CDR2 SYDVKM. This CDR3 contains 15 residues. V trimming: 4 bases; J trimming: 5 bases; junction bases outside the gene matches: 10. The CDR3 nucleotides read TGTGCCAGCAGTTGGCCTACGGGAGCGGGGGAGACCCAGTACTTC. Its translation is CASSWPTGAGETQYF.

The CDR3 coding sequence is TGCGCCAGCAGCGTGACAGGGGGCGGTTTAGGAAACACCATATATTTT. This sequence encodes CASSVTGGGLGNTIYF. The gene calls are TRBV5-1 and TRBJ1-3, with 10 bases matching TRBD1. Germline values: CDR1 SGHRS, CDR2 YFSETQ. The CDR3 runs to 16 residues. The V and J ends lost 4 bases and 4 bases, in that order; junction bases with no gene match: 8.

The V gene is TRBV5-1, the J gene TRBJ2-3; 13 positions match TRBD2. The CDR3 sequence is 18 residues long. The germline V gene has CDR1 SGHRS and CDR2 YFSETQ. With V trimmed by 4 bases and J by 3 bases, 11 bases remained unmatched. CDR3 DNA sequence: TGCGCCAGCAGCCCTGGACTAGCGGGAGTGATGAGGACAGATACGCAGTATTTT. Translating gives CASSPGLAGVMRTDTQYF.

This chain links TRBV28 with TRBJ2-7; possibly TRBD2 for D (5 bases). V lost 4 bases and J 0 bases, leaving 13 bases between the germline ends. The germline V gene has CDR1 MDHEN and CDR2 SYDVKM. The CDR3 consists of 15 residues. CDR3 amino acids: CASSSPAVSSYEQYF. CDR3 sequence (DNA): TGTGCCAGCAGTTCCCCAGCGGTGAGCTCCTACGAGCAGTACTTC.

The chain has TRBV14 and TRBJ2-7, with 7 positions matching TRBD2. The V gene's germline CDR1 is SGHDN and CDR2 FVKESK. CDR3 size: 13 residues. With 0 bases clipped from V and 12 bases from J, the junction kept 8 bases outside the gene matches. CDR3 DNA: TGTGCCAGCAGCCAAGATCGGGGGGTTAGTCTGTACTTC. It codes for CASSQDRGVSLYF. Looking up the rest from reference TRBV14 and TRBJ2-7 gives the full variable domain: EAGVTQFPSHSVIEKGQTVTLRCDPISGHDNLYWYRRVMGKEIKFLLHFVKESKQDESGMPNNRFLAERTGGTYSTLKVQPAELEDSGVYFCASSQDRGVSLYFGPGTRLTVT.

The chain links TRBV19 to TRBJ2-6, with D possibly TRBD1 on 6 matching bases. The germline V gene has CDR1 LNHDA and CDR2 SQIVND (reference sequence). CDR3 size: 18 residues. Deletions cut 6 bases from V and 0 bases from J, with 18 bases between. The DNA of the CDR3 is TGTGCCAGTAGATTCCGGGACATTTCATACTCTGGGGCCAACGTCCTGACTTTC. Protein product: CASRFRDISYSGANVLTF.

This rearrangement joins TRBV6-6 to TRBJ1-1; 7 bases map to TRBD1. The CDR3 runs 15 residues. CDR1 and CDR2 (germline): MNHNY, SVGAGI (reference sequence). V gave up 2 bases and J gave up 0 bases; unmatched junction bases: 3. In nucleotides, the CDR3 is TGTGCCAGCAGTTACCCAACAGGGGTGAACACTGAAGCTTTCTTT. Its protein product is CASSYPTGVNTEAFF.

The chain recombines TRBV5-8 with TRBJ2-3; no clear D gene. This CDR3 is 13 amino acids long. V dropped 4 bases and J dropped 5 bases, with 11 bases sitting between them. Per germline, CDR1 SGHTS and CDR2 YDEGEE. CDR3 sequence (DNA): TGTGCCAGCAGCCCCTCGGAGTTAGATACGCAGTATTTT. Translating gives CASSPSELDTQYF. Together with reference TRBV5-8 and TRBJ2-3, the CDR3 gives the full variable domain: EAGVTQSPTHLIKTRGQQATLRCSPISGHTSVYWYQQALGLGLQFLLWYDEGEERNRGNFPPRFSGRQFPNYSSELNVNALELEDSALYLCASSPSELDTQYFGPGTRLTVL.

This clone appeared once. The chain carries TRBV27 and TRBJ2-3; unclear D gene. There are 15 residues in the CDR3. The V end was cut by 6 bases, the J end by 0 bases, with 13 bases between. Germline CDR1 and CDR2: MNHEY and SMNVEV (reference sequence). The CDR3 loop is CASRLSSTSTDTQYF. The CDR3 DNA reads as TGTGCCAGCAGGCTATCCTCCACTAGCACAGATACGCAGTATTTT.

The chain employs TRBV6-6 and TRBJ1-5; D is unclear. Germline V gene sequence: CDR1 MNHNY, CDR2 SVGAGI (reference sequence). V lost 6 bases, J lost 5 bases, and 8 bases lay in between. There are 12 residues in the CDR3. The CDR3 here is CASSWRDQPQHF. The CDR3 nucleotides read TGTGCCAGCAGCTGGAGGGATCAGCCCCAGCATTTT.

This chain links TRBV7-2 with TRBJ2-3; 10 positions match TRBD2. The CDR3 runs 15 residues. The V and J ends lost 0 bases and 11 bases, in that order; junction bases with no gene match: 8. The germline V gene has CDR1 SGHTA and CDR2 FQGNSA. CDR3 in amino acids: CASSLAGLGLAEQYF. CDR3 coding DNA: TGTGCCAGCAGCTTAGCCGGGTTAGGACTAGCGGAGCAGTATTTT.

The chain is built from TRBV28 and TRBJ2-1, with TRBD2 as a possible D gene (5 bases). V lost 6 bases to trimming and J lost 0 bases, with 12 bases between them. The CDR3 sequence is 15 residues long. Per the germline V gene, CDR1 is MDHEN and CDR2 is SYDVKM. The CDR3 region is CASRPVRGSYNEQFF. In DNA, the CDR3 is TGTGCCAGCAGACCCGTCCGGGGCTCCTACAATGAGCAGTTCTTC.

The chain has TRBV21-1 and TRBJ2-7; the table's TRBD1 call for D was not verified on the DNA. TRBV21-1 is an annotated pseudogene. The CDR3 runs 18 residues. CDR3 coding DNA: TGTGCCAGCAGCAAAGAAATACAGGGTACAACCGTTGTATTAGGGCAGTACTTC. Translating gives CASSKEIQGTTVVLGQYF.

CDR3 in DNA: TGCGCCAGCAGCCACCGGAGGGACTCTCTCTATCTGGATGAGCAGTTCTTC. Its translation: CASSHRRDSLYLDEQFF. The gene calls are TRBV4-1 and TRBJ2-1; D perhaps matches TRBD2 (6 bases). There are 17 residues in the CDR3. The V end was cut by 3 bases, the J end by 8 bases, with 23 bases between. CDR1 and CDR2 from the germline V gene are MGHRA and YSYEKL.

The chain joins TRBV7-2 to TRBJ1-4, with D maybe TRBD1 (5 bases). V was trimmed by 1 base and J by 3 bases, leaving 9 bases between them. This CDR3 comprises 15 residues. CDR1 and CDR2 (germline): SGHTA, FQGNSA. Here the CDR3 reads CASSLVWGANEKLFF. CDR3 DNA sequence: TGTGCCAGCAGCTTAGTTTGGGGGGCTAATGAAAAACTGTTTTTT.

This chain uses TRBV30 with TRBJ2-7, with 9 bases fitting TRBD1. The CDR3 is 13 residues long. V lost 7 bases to trimming and J lost 2 bases; unmatched junction nucleotides: 6. Germline CDR1 reads GTSNPN; CDR2 reads SVGIG (reference sequence). CDR3 region: CAYPGQGAYEQYF. For the CDR3, the DNA is TGTGCCTATCCGGGACAGGGTGCCTACGAGCAGTACTTC.

V gene TRBV28 combines with J gene TRBJ1-2, with TRBD1 matching 8 bases. The CDR3 runs 18 residues. V lost 6 bases to trimming and J lost 3 bases; unmatched junction nucleotides: 18. Germline CDR1 is MDHEN and CDR2 is SYDVKM. This CDR3 is CASRYDHGQGVLYYGYTF. CDR3 bases: TGTGCCAGCAGATACGACCACGGACAGGGCGTACTTTACTATGGCTACACCTTC.

This sequence joins TRBV5-6 and TRBJ1-1; 9 bases line up with TRBD1. Germline trimming cut 3 bases from V and 10 bases from J; bases unmatched to any gene: 4. There are 12 residues in the CDR3. CDR1 and CDR2 (germline): SGHDT, YYEEEE. The CDR3 sequence: CASSWNRGLAFF. CDR3 in DNA: TGTGCCAGCAGCTGGAACAGGGGGCTAGCTTTCTTT.